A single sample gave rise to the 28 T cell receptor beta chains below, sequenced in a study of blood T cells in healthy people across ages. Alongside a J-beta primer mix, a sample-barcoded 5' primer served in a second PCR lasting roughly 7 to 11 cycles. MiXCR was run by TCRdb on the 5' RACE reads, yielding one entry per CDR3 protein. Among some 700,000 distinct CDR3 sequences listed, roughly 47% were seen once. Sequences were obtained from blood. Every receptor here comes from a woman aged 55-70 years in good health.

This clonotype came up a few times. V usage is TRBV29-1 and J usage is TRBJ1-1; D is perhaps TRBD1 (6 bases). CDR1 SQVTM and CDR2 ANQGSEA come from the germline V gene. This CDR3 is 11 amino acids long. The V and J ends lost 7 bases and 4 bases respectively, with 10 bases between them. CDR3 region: CSGQQGTEAFF. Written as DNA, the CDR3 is TGCAGCGGTCAACAGGGCACTGAAGCTTTCTTT.

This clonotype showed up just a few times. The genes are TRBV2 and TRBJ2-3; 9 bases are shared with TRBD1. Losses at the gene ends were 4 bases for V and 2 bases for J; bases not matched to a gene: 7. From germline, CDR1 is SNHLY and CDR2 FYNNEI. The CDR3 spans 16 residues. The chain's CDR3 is CASSGTGAGITDTQYF. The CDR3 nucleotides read TGTGCCAGCAGTGGGACAGGGGCGGGGATCACAGATACGCAGTATTTT.

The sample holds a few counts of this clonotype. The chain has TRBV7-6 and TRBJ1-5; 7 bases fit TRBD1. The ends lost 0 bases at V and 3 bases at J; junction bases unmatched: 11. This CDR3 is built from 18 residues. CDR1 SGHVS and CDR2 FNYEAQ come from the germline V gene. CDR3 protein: CASSLAPSRGWDNQPQHF. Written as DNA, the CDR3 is TGTGCCAGCAGCTTAGCTCCATCCAGGGGGTGGGACAATCAGCCCCAGCATTTT.

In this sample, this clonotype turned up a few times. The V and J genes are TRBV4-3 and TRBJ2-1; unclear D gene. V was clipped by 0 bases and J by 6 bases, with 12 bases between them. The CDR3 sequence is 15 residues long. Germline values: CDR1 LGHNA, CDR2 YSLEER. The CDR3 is CASSQDRTLANEQFF. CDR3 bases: TGCGCCAGCAGCCAAGACCGAACTTTAGCCAATGAGCAGTTCTTC.

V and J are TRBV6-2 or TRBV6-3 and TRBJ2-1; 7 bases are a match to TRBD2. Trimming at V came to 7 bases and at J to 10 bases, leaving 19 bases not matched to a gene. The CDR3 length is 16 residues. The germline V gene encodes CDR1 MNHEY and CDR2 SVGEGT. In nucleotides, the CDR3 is TGTGCCAGCACGGACGGGGGAGCGGGACCTTCCTACGAGCAGTTCTTC. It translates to CASTDGGAGPSYEQFF.

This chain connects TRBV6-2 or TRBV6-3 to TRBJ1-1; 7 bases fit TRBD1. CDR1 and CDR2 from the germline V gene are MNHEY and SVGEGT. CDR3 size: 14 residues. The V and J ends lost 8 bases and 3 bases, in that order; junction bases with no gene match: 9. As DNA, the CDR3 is TGTGCCAGCCACAGGGGAGGTAGAGACACTGAAGCTTTCTTT. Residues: CASHRGGRDTEAFF.

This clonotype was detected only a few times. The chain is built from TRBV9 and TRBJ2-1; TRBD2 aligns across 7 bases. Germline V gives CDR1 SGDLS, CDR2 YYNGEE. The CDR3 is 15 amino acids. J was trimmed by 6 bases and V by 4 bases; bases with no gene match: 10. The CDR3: CASSPRDPSGNEQFF. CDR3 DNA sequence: TGTGCCAGCAGCCCTCGGGACCCTAGCGGCAATGAGCAGTTCTTC.

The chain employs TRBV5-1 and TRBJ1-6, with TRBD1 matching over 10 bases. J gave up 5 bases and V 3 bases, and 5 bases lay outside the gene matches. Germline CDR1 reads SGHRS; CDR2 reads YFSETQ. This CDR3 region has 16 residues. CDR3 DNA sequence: TGCGCCAGCAGCTGGAGGACAGGGGGTGATAATTCACCCCTCCACTTT. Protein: CASSWRTGGDNSPLHF.

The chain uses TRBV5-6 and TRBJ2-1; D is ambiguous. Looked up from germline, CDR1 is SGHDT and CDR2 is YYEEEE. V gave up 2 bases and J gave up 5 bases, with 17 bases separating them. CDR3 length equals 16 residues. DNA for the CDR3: TGTGCCAGCAGCTTTGTGTATGTGGGGATAAACAATGAGCAGTTCTTC. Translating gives CASSFVYVGINNEQFF.

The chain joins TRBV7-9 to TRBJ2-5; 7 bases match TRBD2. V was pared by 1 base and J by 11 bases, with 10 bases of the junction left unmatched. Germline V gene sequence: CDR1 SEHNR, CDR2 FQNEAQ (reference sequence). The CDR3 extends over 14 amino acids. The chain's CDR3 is CASSLVLAENEQYF. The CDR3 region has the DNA TGTGCCAGCAGCTTAGTTCTAGCGGAGAATGAGCAGTACTTC.

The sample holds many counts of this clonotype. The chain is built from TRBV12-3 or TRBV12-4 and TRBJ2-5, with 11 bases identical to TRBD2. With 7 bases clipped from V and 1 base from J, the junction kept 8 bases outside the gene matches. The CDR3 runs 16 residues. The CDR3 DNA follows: TGTGCCAGCAACACGGGAACTAGCGGGGGCCAAGAGACCCAGTACTTC. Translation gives CASNTGTSGGQETQYF.

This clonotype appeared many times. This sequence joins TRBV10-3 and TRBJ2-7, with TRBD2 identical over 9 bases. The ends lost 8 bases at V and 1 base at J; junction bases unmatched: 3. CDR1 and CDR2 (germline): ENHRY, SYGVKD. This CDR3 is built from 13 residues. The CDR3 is CAIGTSQSYEQYF. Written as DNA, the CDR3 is TGTGCCATCGGGACTAGCCAGTCCTACGAGCAGTACTTC.

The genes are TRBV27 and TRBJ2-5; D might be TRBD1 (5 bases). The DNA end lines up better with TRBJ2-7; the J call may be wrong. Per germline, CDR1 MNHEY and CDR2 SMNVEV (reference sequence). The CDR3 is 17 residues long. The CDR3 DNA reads TGTGCCAGCAGTCGAGTAACACAGGCCCTGGGTTTTTACGAGCAGTACTTC. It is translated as CASSRVTQALGFYEQYF.

The DNA for the CDR3 is TGTGCCAGCAGTGGAGGGGGCTTGGGGAACACTGAAGCTTTCTTT. This codes for CASSGGGLGNTEAFF. The chain has TRBV28 and TRBJ1-1, with 7 bases identical to TRBD1. The CDR3 runs 15 residues. Per germline, CDR1 MDHEN and CDR2 SYDVKM. The V gene end was trimmed by 5 bases and the J gene end by 1 base; junction bases not matched to a gene: 7. The full variable domain, with the rest looked up from reference TRBV28 and TRBJ1-1, is DVKVTQSSRYLVKRTGEKVFLECVQDMDHENMFWYRQDPGLGLRLIYFSYDVKMKEKGDIPEGYSVSREKKERFSLILESASTNQTSMYLCASSGGGLGNTEAFFGQGTRLTVV.

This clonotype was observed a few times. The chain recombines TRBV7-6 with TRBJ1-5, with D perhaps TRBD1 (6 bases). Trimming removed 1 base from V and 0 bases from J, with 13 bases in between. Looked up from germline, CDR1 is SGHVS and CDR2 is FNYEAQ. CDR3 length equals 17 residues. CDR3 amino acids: CASSLEGGIYSNQPQHF. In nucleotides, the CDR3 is TGTGCCAGCAGCTTAGAAGGGGGGATCTATAGCAATCAGCCCCAGCATTTT.

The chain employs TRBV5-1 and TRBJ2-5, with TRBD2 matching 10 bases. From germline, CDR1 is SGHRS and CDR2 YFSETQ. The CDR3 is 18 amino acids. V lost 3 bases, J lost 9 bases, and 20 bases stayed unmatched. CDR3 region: CASSYDTVVAGGSGAQYF. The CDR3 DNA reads TGCGCCAGCAGCTACGACACCGTTGTAGCGGGGGGTTCGGGGGCCCAGTACTTC.

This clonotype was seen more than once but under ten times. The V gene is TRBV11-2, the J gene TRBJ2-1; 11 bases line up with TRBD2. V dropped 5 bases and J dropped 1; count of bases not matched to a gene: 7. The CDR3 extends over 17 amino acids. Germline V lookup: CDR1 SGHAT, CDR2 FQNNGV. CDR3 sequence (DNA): TGTGCCAGCAGCCCCCGACTAGCGGGAATGTCCTACAATGAGCAGTTCTTC. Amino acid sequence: CASSPRLAGMSYNEQFF.

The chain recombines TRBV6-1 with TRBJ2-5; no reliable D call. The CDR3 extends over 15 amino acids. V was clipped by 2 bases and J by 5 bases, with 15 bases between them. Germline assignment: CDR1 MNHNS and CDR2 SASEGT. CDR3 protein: CASSEPRGWGETQYF. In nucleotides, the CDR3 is TGTGCCAGCAGTGAACCCCGAGGCTGGGGTGAGACCCAGTACTTC.

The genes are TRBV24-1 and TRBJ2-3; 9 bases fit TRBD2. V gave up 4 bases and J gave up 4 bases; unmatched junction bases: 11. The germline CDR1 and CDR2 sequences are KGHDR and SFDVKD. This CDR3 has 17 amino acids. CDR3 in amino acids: CATSDPLGLADADTQYF. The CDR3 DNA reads TGTGCCACCAGTGACCCTCTGGGACTAGCAGACGCAGATACGCAGTATTTT.

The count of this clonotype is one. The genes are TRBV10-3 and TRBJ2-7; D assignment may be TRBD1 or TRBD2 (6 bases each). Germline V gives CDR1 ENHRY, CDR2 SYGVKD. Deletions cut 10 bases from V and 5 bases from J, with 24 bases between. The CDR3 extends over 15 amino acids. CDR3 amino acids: CATRGGTGRLHEQYF. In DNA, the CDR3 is TGTGCCACCAGGGGAGGAACAGGCCGTCTCCACGAGCAGTACTTC.

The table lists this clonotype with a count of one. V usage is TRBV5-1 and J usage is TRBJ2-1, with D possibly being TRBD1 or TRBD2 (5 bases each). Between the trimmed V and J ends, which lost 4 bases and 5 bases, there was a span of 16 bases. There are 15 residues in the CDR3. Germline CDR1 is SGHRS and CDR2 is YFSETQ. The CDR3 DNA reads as TGCGCCAGCAGCCTAGGGTGGATGGGGGACAATGAGCAGTTCTTC. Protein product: CASSLGWMGDNEQFF.

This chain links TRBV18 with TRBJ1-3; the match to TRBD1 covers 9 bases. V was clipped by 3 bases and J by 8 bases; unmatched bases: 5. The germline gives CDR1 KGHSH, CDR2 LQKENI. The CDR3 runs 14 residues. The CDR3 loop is CASSPGTGIDTIYF. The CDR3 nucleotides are TGTGCCAGCTCACCCGGGACAGGGATTGACACCATATATTTT.

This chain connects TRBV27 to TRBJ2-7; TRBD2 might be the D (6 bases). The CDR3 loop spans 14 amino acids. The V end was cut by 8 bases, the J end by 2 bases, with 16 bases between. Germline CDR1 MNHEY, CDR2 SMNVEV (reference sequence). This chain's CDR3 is CASALGRRAYEQYF. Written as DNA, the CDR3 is TGTGCCAGCGCTTTAGGCAGGAGGGCCTACGAGCAGTACTTC.

The CDR3 spells CASSYMRLAGGNTQYF. In nucleotides, the CDR3 is TGTGCCAGCAGTTACATGCGACTAGCGGGGGGTAATACGCAGTATTTT. The chain combines TRBV6-5 with TRBJ2-3, with 13 bases matching TRBD2. The junction had 6 bases not matched to a gene; V was cut back by 2 bases and J by 7 bases. The germline V gene has CDR1 MNHEY and CDR2 SVGAGI. The CDR3 has 16 amino acids.

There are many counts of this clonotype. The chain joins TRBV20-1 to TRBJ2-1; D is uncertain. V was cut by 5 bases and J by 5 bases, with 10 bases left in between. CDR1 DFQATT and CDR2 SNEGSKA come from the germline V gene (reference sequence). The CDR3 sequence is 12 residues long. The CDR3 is CSAGPFNNEQFF. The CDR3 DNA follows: TGCAGTGCTGGCCCTTTCAACAATGAGCAGTTCTTC.

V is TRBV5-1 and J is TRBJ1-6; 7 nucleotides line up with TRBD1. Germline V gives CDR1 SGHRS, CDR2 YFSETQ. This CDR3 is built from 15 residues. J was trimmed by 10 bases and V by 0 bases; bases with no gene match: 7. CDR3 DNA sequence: TGCGCCAGCAGCTTGGGGCAGGGGGAACACTCACCCCTCCACTTT. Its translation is CASSLGQGEHSPLHF. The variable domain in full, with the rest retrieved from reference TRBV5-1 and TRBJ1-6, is KAGVTQTPRYLIKTRGQQVTLSCSPISGHRSVSWYQQTPGQGLQFLFEYFSETQRNKGNFPGRFSGRQFSNSRSEMNVSTLELGDSALYLCASSLGQGEHSPLHFGNGTRLTVT.

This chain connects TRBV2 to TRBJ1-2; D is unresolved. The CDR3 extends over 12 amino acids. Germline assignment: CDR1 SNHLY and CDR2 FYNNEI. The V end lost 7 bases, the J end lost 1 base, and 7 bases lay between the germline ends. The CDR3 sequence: CASISFNYGYTF. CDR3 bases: TGTGCCAGCATTAGTTTTAACTATGGCTACACCTTC.

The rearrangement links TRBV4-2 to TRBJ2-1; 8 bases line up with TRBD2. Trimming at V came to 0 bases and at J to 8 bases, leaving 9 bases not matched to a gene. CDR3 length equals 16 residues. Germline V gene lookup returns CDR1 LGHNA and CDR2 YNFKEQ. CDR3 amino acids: CASSQDAAGGRDEQFF. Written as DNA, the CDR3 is TGTGCCAGCAGCCAAGATGCGGCGGGGGGTCGGGATGAGCAGTTCTTC.